What follows is one T cell receptor (beta chain) and its context. The antigen is undetermined. This entry comes from a study of persistence of HIV-infected CD4 T cells. Trimming took off 2 bases at V and 3 bases at J, with 14 bases between the two ends. Germline V gives CDR1 SGHRS, CDR2 YFSETQ. This CDR3 is 16 amino acids long. Overlapping HIV-1 Gag 15-mer peptides at 1 ug per peptide per mL were used. Sorted nonresponding memory CD4+ T cells were CD40L-negative, CD69-negative, CD45RO-high. The immunoSEQ assay was version 4, run in survey mode. Profiling relied on immunoSEQ multiplex PCR, and the TCRdb table lists in-frame clones only, not all of them. The sample lists around 39,000 clones, more than 75% occurring once.

The sample was cultured CD4+ T cells from PBMCs, taken from a patient who received antiretroviral therapy. This chain connects TRBV5-1 to TRBJ2-2; maybe TRBD1 (6 bases). The TCR comes from an adult with HIV. The donor label of this sample is uncertain. The CDR3 loop reads CASSLGTFGYTGELFF. In DNA form, the CDR3 reads TGCGCCAGCAGCTTAGGGACATTTGGCTACACCGGGGAGCTGTTTTTT. Combining the CDR3 with reference TRBV5-1 and TRBJ2-2 gives the whole variable domain KAGVTQTPRYLIKTRGQQVTLSCSPISGHRSVSWYQQTPGQGLQFLFEYFSETQRNKGNFPGRFSGRQFSNSRSEMNVSTLELGDSALYLCASSLGTFGYTGELFFGEGSRLTVL.